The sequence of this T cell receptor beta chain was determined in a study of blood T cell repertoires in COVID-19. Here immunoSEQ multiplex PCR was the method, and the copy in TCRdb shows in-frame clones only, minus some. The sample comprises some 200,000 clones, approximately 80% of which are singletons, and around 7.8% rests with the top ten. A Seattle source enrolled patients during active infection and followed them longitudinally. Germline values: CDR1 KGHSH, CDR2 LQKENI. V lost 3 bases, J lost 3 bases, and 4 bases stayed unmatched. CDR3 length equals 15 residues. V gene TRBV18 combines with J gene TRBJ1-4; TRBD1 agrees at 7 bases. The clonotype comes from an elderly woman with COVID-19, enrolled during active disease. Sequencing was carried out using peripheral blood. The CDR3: CASSPPGQPNEKLFF. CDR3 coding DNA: TGTGCCAGCTCACCCCCGGGACAGCCTAATGAAAAACTGTTTTTT.